This TCR beta chain is drawn from a study of blood T cell repertoires in COVID-19. This clone has just a few counts. This CDR3 spans 16 amino acids. Between the trimmed V and J ends, which lost 2 bases and 2 bases, there was a span of 14 bases. Germline CDR1 reads MDHEN; CDR2 reads SYDVKM. Authors' analysis steps: Nucleated cell number was recorded as an estimate derived from reference gene primer amplification. Sequencing used immunoSEQ multiplex PCR; TCRdb keeps in-frame clones, though not all of them. V and J calls and clone size come straight from that table; D and trimming were deduced from the DNA. This repertoire shows 95,000 or so clones, 79% found once; its top ten account for around a sixth.

The sequencing input was peripheral blood. V is TRBV28 and J is TRBJ2-3; D possibly corresponds to TRBD2 (5 bases). The clonotype originates from a woman of 80 years or more with active or convalescent COVID-19. The CDR3 DNA reads as TGTGCCAGCAGTTTACCCACTAGGAGAGTCACAGATACGCAGTATTTT. This sequence encodes CASSLPTRRVTDTQYF. Drawing the rest from reference TRBV28 and TRBJ2-3, the complete variable domain is DVKVTQSSRYLVKRTGEKVFLECVQDMDHENMFWYRQDPGLGLRLIYFSYDVKMKEKGDIPEGYSVSREKKERFSLILESASTNQTSMYLCASSLPTRRVTDTQYFGPGTRLTVL.